Described below is a single TCR beta chain sequence and its context. Its antigen remains unidentified. Using its own MiXCR run on the reads, TCRdb lists one record per CDR3 protein. Of a few hundred thousand distinct CDR3 sequences in the sample, roughly a third were seen once. This CDR3 has 15 amino acids. Germline values: CDR1 LNHDA, CDR2 SQIVND (reference sequence). V was trimmed by 1 base and J by 1 base, leaving 9 bases between them. This specimen comes from a study of T cell repertoires in cytomegalovirus infection. The sequence was obtained from a human donor in good health (CMV status not recorded). Some clones in this sample may be carry-over from other donors' samples. This specimen consisted of cultured PBMCs, obtained from culture after CMV antigen stimulation. The genes are TRBV19 and TRBJ2-3; D gene unclear. CDR3 amino acids: CASSIVGIGTDTQYF. In DNA, the CDR3 is TGTGCCAGTAGTATAGTCGGCATTGGCACAGATACGCAGTATTTT.